The 26 T cell receptor beta chains given below trace back to one sample, sequenced in a study of cytomegalovirus exposure and HLA in healthy donors. 60 Vbeta and 13 Jbeta primers were used in PCR. Generated by immunoSEQ multiplex PCR, the TCRdb table keeps only in-frame clones and is missing some. In the table there are about 160,000 clones, around nine tenths of which are singletons. Sequencing was performed on PBMCs. Receptors originate from a woman aged 25 to 39 in good health and CMV-seronegative.

The J gene is TRBJ1-2, the V gene TRBV6-5, with 7 bases fitting TRBD1. With V trimmed by 6 bases and J by 7 bases, 8 bases remained unmatched. Germline V gene sequence: CDR1 MNHEY, CDR2 SVGAGI. The CDR3 is 13 amino acids. CDR3 sequence reads: CASRYRQGGGYTF. In nucleotides, the CDR3 is TGTGCCAGCAGATATCGACAGGGAGGTGGCTACACCTTC.

The chain recombines TRBV19 with TRBJ2-7; the match to TRBD1 covers 8 bases. This CDR3 comprises 15 residues. Germline V gives CDR1 LNHDA, CDR2 SQIVND (reference sequence). V was pared by 5 bases and J by 2 bases, with 8 bases of the junction left unmatched. Here the CDR3 reads CASSAPGTGAYEQYF. As DNA, the CDR3 is TGTGCCAGTAGTGCACCCGGGACAGGAGCCTACGAGCAGTACTTC.

The chain combines TRBV9 with TRBJ1-1, with 10 nucleotides matching TRBD1. Trimming cost V 0 bases and J 0 bases; bases outside gene matches: 5. Germline lookup yields CDR1 SGDLS and CDR2 YYNGEE. CDR3 size: 17 residues. DNA for the CDR3: TGTGCCAGCAGCGTAGCGTCGGGACAGGGGTTGAACACTGAAGCTTTCTTT. It codes for CASSVASGQGLNTEAFF.

The V call is TRBV27, the J call TRBJ2-3, with 10 bases lining up with TRBD2. The CDR3 is 14 amino acids. CDR1 is MNHEY, CDR2 SMNVEV, per germline (reference sequence). The junction had 5 bases not matched to a gene; V was cut back by 6 bases and J by 5 bases. The CDR3 is CASRSGGAIDTQYF. The CDR3 nucleotides are TGTGCCAGCAGGAGCGGGGGGGCGATAGATACGCAGTATTTT.

The V gene is TRBV5-6, the J gene TRBJ2-7; 9 bases are shared with TRBD1. The germline gives CDR1 SGHDT, CDR2 YYEEEE. With V trimmed by 1 base and J by 5 bases, 4 bases remained unmatched. CDR3 length: 14 residues. CDR3 sequence: CASSLLQGAHEQYF. The DNA for the CDR3 is TGTGCCAGCAGCTTGCTACAGGGGGCCCACGAGCAGTACTTC.

This chain joins TRBV27 and TRBJ2-2; D is unresolved. Trimming took off 6 bases at V and 0 bases at J, with 8 bases between the two ends. The germline V gene encodes CDR1 MNHEY and CDR2 SMNVEV (reference sequence). The CDR3 sequence is 14 residues long. The chain's CDR3 is CASRGWANTGELFF. In nucleotides, the CDR3 is TGTGCCAGCAGGGGCTGGGCGAACACCGGGGAGCTGTTTTTT.

This clone was seen once. The J gene is TRBJ2-5, the V gene TRBV4-3; 11 bases fit TRBD2. Looked up from germline, CDR1 is LGHNA and CDR2 is YSLEER. CDR3 length: 17 amino acids. Unmatched junction bases numbered 5, after V lost 0 bases and J lost 2 bases. CDR3 nucleotides: TGCGCCAGCAGCCAAGAGGTTAGCGGGGGGGTACAAGAGACCCAGTACTTC. Its protein product is CASSQEVSGGVQETQYF.

This clone has a handful of counts. The V gene is TRBV7-2, the J gene TRBJ2-7; a possible D gene is TRBD1 (5 bases). The length of the CDR3 is 14 residues. V was pared by 5 bases and J by 6 bases, with 17 bases between. In germline, CDR1 is SGHTA, CDR2 FQGNSA. The CDR3 loop is CASSPSPIRVEQYF. CDR3 in DNA: TGTGCCAGCAGCCCTTCACCGATCAGGGTCGAGCAGTACTTC.

The chain couples TRBV2 to TRBJ2-3; possibly TRBD1 for D (6 bases). V was pared by 6 bases and J by 0 bases, with 16 bases between. The CDR3 sequence is 16 residues long. Germline CDR1 and CDR2: SNHLY and FYNNEI. CDR3 region: CASSLPRDTSTDTQYF. The CDR3 bases are TGTGCCAGCAGCCTCCCCCGGGACACCAGCACAGATACGCAGTATTTT. Combining the CDR3 with reference TRBV2 and TRBJ2-3 gives the whole variable domain EPEVTQTPSHQVTQMGQEVILRCVPISNHLYFYWYRQILGQKVEFLVSFYNNEISEKSEIFDDQFSVERPDGSNFTLKIRSTKLEDSAMYFCASSLPRDTSTDTQYFGPGTRLTVL.

The CDR3 loop reads CAISEPGQFLNEEQFF. Here the CDR3 DNA reads TGTGCCATCAGTGAGCCTGGACAGTTTCTGAATGAGGAGCAGTTCTTC. The rearrangement uses TRBV10-3 and TRBJ2-1, with D possibly being TRBD1 (6 bases). Trimming removed 2 bases at V and 10 bases at J, with 21 bases between. This CDR3 has 16 residues. In germline, CDR1 is ENHRY, CDR2 SYGVKD.

V and J are TRBV30 and TRBJ1-3; tentative D call: TRBD1 (5 bases). The CDR3 sequence is 10 residues long. Germline V lookup: CDR1 GTSNPN, CDR2 SVGIG (reference sequence). V lost 4 bases and J lost 10, with 8 bases in between. CDR3 amino acids: CAWIGGTIYF. The CDR3 coding sequence is TGTGCCTGGATCGGGGGGACCATATATTTT. Complete variable domain (other parts from reference TRBV30 and TRBJ1-3): SQTIHQWPATLVQPVGSPLSLECTVEGTSNPNLYWYRQAAGRGLQLLFYSVGIGQISSEVPQNLSASRPQDRQFILSSKKLLLSDSGFYLCAWIGGTIYFGEGSWLTVV.

This clone has only a few counts. This rearrangement joins TRBV6-6 to TRBJ2-1; TRBD1 matches at 9 bases. Germline trimming cut 6 bases from V and 6 bases from J; bases unmatched to any gene: 9. CDR3 size: 15 residues. Per the germline V gene, CDR1 is MNHNY and CDR2 is SVGAGI (reference sequence). CDR3 amino acids: CASSEPGTGINEQFF. The CDR3 DNA reads TGTGCCAGCAGCGAGCCCGGGACAGGGATCAATGAGCAGTTCTTC.

This chain joins TRBV7-9 and TRBJ2-5; D not resolved. The DNA end is a closer match to TRBJ2-7, so the J assignment may be wrong. Germline-derived CDR1 and CDR2 are SEHNR and FQNEAQ (reference sequence). The CDR3 contains 13 residues. The CDR3 sequence is CASSVPGSYEQYF. For the CDR3, the DNA is TGTGCCAGCAGCGTCCCAGGTTCCTACGAGCAGTACTTC.

The chain combines TRBV6-1 with TRBJ2-3; the match to TRBD2 covers 7 bases. Germline-derived CDR1 and CDR2 are MNHNS and SASEGT. There are 16 residues in the CDR3. V was pared by 4 bases and J by 0 bases, with 7 bases of the junction left unmatched. In DNA form, the CDR3 reads TGTGCCAGCAGTGTATCTAGCGGAAGAAGCACAGATACGCAGTATTTT. Protein sequence: CASSVSSGRSTDTQYF.

V gene TRBV18 combines with J gene TRBJ1-3; 9 bases fit TRBD1. Germline V lookup: CDR1 KGHSH, CDR2 LQKENI. With V trimmed by 5 bases and J by 0 bases, 17 bases remained unmatched. The CDR3 runs 20 residues. CDR3 DNA: TGTGCCAGCTCATGGGACAGGGCAAGAATGTCGGAGAGCTCTGGAAACACCATATATTTT. It specifies CASSWDRARMSESSGNTIYF.

This chain links TRBV4-1 with TRBJ2-2; 9 nucleotides agree with TRBD2. Germline lookup yields CDR1 MGHRA and CDR2 YSYEKL. V was pared by 2 bases and J by 2 bases, with 12 bases of the junction left unmatched. This CDR3 has 19 amino acids. The CDR3 nucleotides are TGCGCCAGCAGCCAAACCCTTACCAGCGGGGGGATCAACACCGGGGAGCTGTTTTTT. It translates to CASSQTLTSGGINTGELFF.

This clone was detected once. This sequence joins TRBV5-5 and TRBJ2-7; a weak D match, TRBD1 (5 bases). The length of the CDR3 is 14 residues. The germline CDR1 and CDR2 sequences are SGHKS and YYEKEE (reference sequence). The V and J ends lost 0 bases and 3 bases respectively, with 10 bases between them. The CDR3 sequence is CASSLDQGIYEQYF. The CDR3 bases are TGTGCCAGCAGCTTGGACCAGGGAATCTACGAGCAGTACTTC.

In this sample, this clone turned up once. The V call is TRBV5-1, the J call TRBJ2-3, with 7 bases aligning to TRBD2. J lost 2 bases, V lost 4 bases, and 7 bases had no gene match. The CDR3 is 15 residues long. The V gene's germline CDR1 is SGHRS and CDR2 YFSETQ. The CDR3 sequence: CASSRFGTTTDTQYF. CDR3 nucleotide sequence: TGCGCCAGCAGCCGCTTCGGGACTACCACAGATACGCAGTATTTT.

The J gene is TRBJ1-6, the V gene TRBV4-3, with D uncertain. The CDR3 has 15 amino acids. Germline assignment: CDR1 LGHNA and CDR2 YSLEER. The germline V and J ends were trimmed by 5 bases and 6 bases, with 14 bases remaining between them. In nucleotides, the CDR3 is TGCGCCAGCAGCGGCGGACTTACCCTTAATTCACCCCTCCACTTT. This codes for CASSGGLTLNSPLHF.

The chain is built from TRBV28 and TRBJ1-2; 7 nucleotides agree with TRBD1. The CDR3 length is 16 residues. V lost 4 bases and J lost 0; bases outside the gene matches: 8. Germline lookup yields CDR1 MDHEN and CDR2 SYDVKM. CDR3 bases: TGTGCCAGCAGTTACCCCCTGGGACAGACTAACTATGGCTACACCTTC. This gives the protein CASSYPLGQTNYGYTF.

The genes are TRBV6-5 and TRBJ1-5, with 8 bases that match TRBD1. The CDR3 has 15 amino acids. Looked up from germline, CDR1 is MNHEY and CDR2 is SVGAGI. V dropped 5 bases and J dropped 7; count of bases not matched to a gene: 10. CDR3 residues: CASSPSGGAGQPQHF. The DNA of the CDR3 is TGTGCCAGCAGTCCCTCAGGGGGCGCAGGGCAGCCCCAGCATTTT.

The V call is TRBV6-5, the J call TRBJ1-4, with 8 bases aligning to TRBD1. The CDR3 totals 13 residues. V gave up 6 bases and J gave up 7 bases; unmatched junction bases: 4. Germline V gene lookup returns CDR1 MNHEY and CDR2 SVGAGI. This chain's CDR3 is CASRTQGGEKLFF. CDR3 DNA sequence: TGTGCCAGCAGGACACAGGGGGGTGAAAAACTGTTTTTT.

The genes are TRBV5-6 and TRBJ2-5; 10 nucleotides agree with TRBD1. The DNA end lines up better with TRBJ2-7; the J call may be wrong. The CDR3 has 14 amino acids. Germline values: CDR1 SGHDT, CDR2 YYEEEE. CDR3 sequence reads: CASSTGQGIYEQYF. In DNA form, the CDR3 reads TGTGCCAGCAGCACGGGACAGGGGATATACGAGCAGTACTTC.

The rearrangement uses TRBV7-6 and TRBJ1-6, with D tentatively TRBD1 (6 bases). This CDR3 contains 15 residues. With 5 bases removed from V and 7 bases from J, the gap between germline ends came to 15 bases. The V gene's germline CDR1 is SGHVS and CDR2 FNYEAQ. CDR3 region: CASSGGRSPNSPLHF. The CDR3 DNA is TGTGCCAGCAGCGGGGGCCGCTCACCGAATTCACCCCTCCACTTT.

CDR3 residues: CSARYRDTQYF. The CDR3 bases are TGCAGTGCTCGTTACAGGGATACGCAGTATTTT. The rearrangement uses TRBV20-1 and TRBJ2-3; a weak D match, TRBD1 (5 bases). CDR1 DFQATT and CDR2 SNEGSKA come from the germline V gene (reference sequence). This CDR3 has 11 residues. Trimming stripped 5 bases from V and 6 bases from J, with 9 bases between.

The gene calls are TRBV9 and TRBJ2-1; 12 nucleotides agree with TRBD2. Losses at the gene ends were 2 bases for V and 0 bases for J; bases not matched to a gene: 12. In germline, CDR1 is SGDLS, CDR2 YYNGEE. This CDR3 contains 20 residues. For the CDR3, the DNA is TGTGCCAGCAGCGTTCGGGGGGGACTAGCGGGCCAGAGCTCCTACAATGAGCAGTTCTTC. Translating gives CASSVRGGLAGQSSYNEQFF.